A single sample gave rise to the 13 T cell receptor beta chains below, sequenced in a study of control samples from healthy donors and cancer patients. Clones were read by immunoSEQ multiplex PCR, and TCRdb kept only the in-frame ones, dropping some. Found here are more than 150,000 clones, around nine tenths of them singletons; the top ten hold roughly 0.7%. Sequenced sample: blood. The receptor source for this set is a woman aged 25-40 years in good health.

The gene calls are TRBV4-1 and TRBJ2-1; 10 positions match TRBD2. The CDR3 has 18 residues. V gave up 4 bases and J gave up 8 bases; unmatched junction bases: 17. The germline gives CDR1 MGHRA, CDR2 YSYEKL. The CDR3 nucleotides are TGCGCCAGCAGCCCAGTCCTCGGCCCTAGCGGGAGTCAGTATGAGCAGTTCTTC. Its protein product is CASSPVLGPSGSQYEQFF.

This chain connects TRBV4-3 to TRBJ2-1; the D gene is possibly TRBD2 (5 bases). The V end lost 0 bases, the J end lost 3 bases, and 12 bases lay between the germline ends. The CDR3 runs 16 residues. Germline V CDR1 and CDR2: LGHNA, YSLEER. The CDR3 sequence: CASSQDENSVYNEQFF. The CDR3 DNA is TGCGCCAGCAGCCAAGATGAGAATAGCGTCTACAATGAGCAGTTCTTC.

The V and J genes are TRBV19 and TRBJ2-1; 11 bases match TRBD2. V dropped 11 bases and J dropped 5; count of bases not matched to a gene: 11. The CDR3 is 15 amino acids. Germline CDR1 LNHDA, CDR2 SQIVND (reference sequence). CDR3 sequence reads: CAASIAGGPHNEQFF. The CDR3 region has the DNA TGTGCCGCCTCGATAGCGGGAGGGCCCCACAATGAGCAGTTCTTC.

This clone was observed a single time. V and J are TRBV7-9 and TRBJ1-6, with 10 positions matching TRBD1. Per germline, CDR1 SEHNR and CDR2 FQNEAQ (reference sequence). V trimming: 7 bases; J trimming: 7 bases; junction bases outside the gene matches: 10. The CDR3 is 16 residues long. CDR3 in amino acids: CASTKTGGSINSPLHF. CDR3 DNA sequence: TGTGCCAGCACCAAGACAGGGGGCAGCATCAATTCACCCCTCCACTTT.

The chain combines TRBV15 with TRBJ1-1; D possibly corresponds to TRBD1 (5 bases). The CDR3 extends over 13 amino acids. Germline-derived CDR1 and CDR2 are LNHNV and YYDKDF (reference sequence). The V gene lost 3 bases and the J gene lost 4 bases, with 9 bases spanning the gap. The CDR3 DNA follows: TGTGCCACCAGCAGCAGGGAATTCACTGAAGCTTTCTTT. Its protein product is CATSSREFTEAFF.

This clone has only one observation. The chain recombines TRBV5-1 with TRBJ2-7; no definite D call. Germline CDR1 reads SGHRS; CDR2 reads YFSETQ. The CDR3 totals 15 residues. Trimming left V 5 bases short and J 6 bases short, with 21 bases between. In nucleotides, the CDR3 is TGCGCCAGCAGGTTGATTGCCCTGGAGTCAGTCGAGCAGTACTTC. Its protein is CASRLIALESVEQYF.

The chain couples TRBV11-2 to TRBJ2-7; the match to TRBD1 covers 7 bases. The CDR3 has 14 amino acids. V was pared by 5 bases and J by 4 bases, with 8 bases of the junction left unmatched. Germline V lookup: CDR1 SGHAT, CDR2 FQNNGV. The CDR3 loop reads CASSGRQGSYEQYF. In DNA form, the CDR3 reads TGTGCCAGCAGCGGTCGACAGGGTTCGTACGAGCAGTACTTC.

The CDR3 here is CASSRRESYEQYF. CDR3 coding DNA: TGTGCCAGCAGCAGAAGAGAAAGCTACGAGCAGTACTTC. The chain links TRBV5-6 to TRBJ2-7, with unresolved D. CDR3 length equals 13 residues. Deletions cut 4 bases from V and 3 bases from J, with 11 bases between. The germline V gene has CDR1 SGHDT and CDR2 YYEEEE.

The V and J genes are TRBV27 and TRBJ2-7; tentative D call: TRBD1 (6 bases). CDR3 length: 11 residues. Germline V gives CDR1 MNHEY, CDR2 SMNVEV (reference sequence). V lost 5 bases, J lost 6 bases, and 8 bases lay in between. This CDR3 reads CASSQGLEQYF. In DNA, the CDR3 is TGTGCCAGCAGTCAGGGGCTCGAGCAGTACTTC.

The V call is TRBV29-1, the J call TRBJ1-2; D possibly corresponds to TRBD1 (6 bases). The V gene lost 1 base and the J gene lost 4 bases, with 10 bases spanning the gap. CDR1 SQVTM and CDR2 ANQGSEA come from the germline V gene. This CDR3 has 13 residues. DNA for the CDR3: TGCAGCGTTGAAGGGGGGCAGAGCTATGGCTACACCTTC. Translated: CSVEGGQSYGYTF.

The chain employs TRBV28 and TRBJ1-5; D gene uncertain. Germline V gene data show CDR1 as MDHEN and CDR2 as SYDVKM. With 6 bases removed from V and 7 bases from J, the gap between germline ends came to 10 bases. The CDR3 contains 12 residues. In nucleotides, the CDR3 is TGTGCCAGCAGCCCGACAAGGCAGCCCCAGCATTTT. It yields the protein CASSPTRQPQHF.

The count of this clone is one. This chain joins TRBV2 and TRBJ2-7; D is unresolved. CDR1 and CDR2 from the germline V gene are SNHLY and FYNNEI. V was shortened by 3 bases and J by 2 bases, with 2 bases between the two germline ends. The CDR3 consists of 11 residues. CDR3 loop: CASSETYEQYF. CDR3 DNA: TGTGCCAGCAGTGAGACCTACGAGCAGTACTTC.

The DNA of the CDR3 is TGTGCCAGCAGCCAAGGCGGGACAGGGGCCCACGAGCAGTACTTC. Translating it yields CASSQGGTGAHEQYF. The genes are TRBV3-1 (or the pseudogene TRBV3-2) and TRBJ2-7; TRBD1 aligns across 10 bases. V lost 1 base and J lost 5; bases outside the gene matches: 5. This CDR3 is 15 amino acids long. Germline V gene data show CDR1 as LGHDT and CDR2 as YNNKEL (reference sequence).